This T cell receptor (beta chain) was obtained from a study of blood T cell repertoires in COVID-19. Overall study: The study drew acute and convalescent COVID-19 samples from the United States, Italy and Spain. From T cells, B-cell-depleted T cells, or PBMCs came the material, which was cDNA or gDNA.

Authors' methods: For nucleated cells, counts were estimated from reference gene primer amplification. Produced via immunoSEQ multiplex PCR; TCRdb's table is partial and in-frame only. The V and J calls and clone size are taken from that table; D and trimming were inferred from the DNA. The table has 270,000 or so clones, roughly 86% seen once. The CDR3 loop spans 16 amino acids. The germline gives CDR1 LGHDT, CDR2 YNNKEL (reference sequence). V was cut by 0 bases and J by 10 bases, with 21 bases left in between. Sequencing input: peripheral blood. The receptor's source is a woman aged 30 to 39 with COVID-19, enrolled during active disease. The chain is built from TRBV3-1 (or the pseudogene TRBV3-2) and TRBJ2-5; D gene ambiguous. The CDR3 region is CASSQDVSLVLEVQYF. CDR3 coding DNA: TGTGCCAGCAGCCAAGATGTCAGCCTAGTCCTAGAGGTCCAGTACTTC.